This T cell receptor (beta chain) was recovered during a study of graft-versus-host responses after intestinal transplantation. Regarding the study as a whole: GvH clonotypes were identified within recipient marrow, with a subset emerging first in ileum or blood.

V shed 6 bases, J shed 4 bases, and the junction held 4 bases outside the gene matches. CDR3 size: 13 residues. The germline V gene encodes CDR1 MDHEN and CDR2 SYDVKM. In the case of this clone: Its cognate antigen is unknown.

Data came from immunoSEQ multiplex PCR; TCRdb stores just in-frame clones and leaves some out. The sample shows over 100,000 clones, around 93% of them seen only once. The source was unstimulated CD4+ T cells sorted from spleen or lymph node cells, collected before intestinal transplant. This receptor was taken from a human donor who received an intestinal transplant. The J gene is TRBJ1-2, the V gene TRBV28, with 8 bases matching TRBD1. The CDR3 DNA reads TGTGCCAGCAGAGACGGACAGGGCTATGGCTACACCTTC. This encodes CASRDGQGYGYTF.